This T cell receptor beta chain originates from a study of blood T cell repertoires in COVID-19. Study details: Nucleic acid was either cDNA or gDNA, and it came from T cells, B-cell-depleted T cells, or PBMCs.

This table comes from immunoSEQ multiplex PCR, and its TCRdb copy is limited to in-frame clones, with some not included. The table shows roughly 100,000 clones, with around 73% occurring only once. Germline V CDR1 and CDR2: WNHNN, SYGVQD (reference sequence). V was clipped by 3 bases and J by 1 base, with 11 bases between them. This CDR3 has 15 residues. The chain couples TRBV10-1 to TRBJ2-3; D might be TRBD1 (5 bases). The sample taken for sequencing was peripheral blood. The sequence was obtained from a man in his 60s with active or convalescent COVID-19. The CDR3 sequence: CASSDQGFGTDTQYF. The CDR3 DNA reads as TGCGCCAGCAGTGACCAGGGATTCGGCACAGATACGCAGTATTTT.